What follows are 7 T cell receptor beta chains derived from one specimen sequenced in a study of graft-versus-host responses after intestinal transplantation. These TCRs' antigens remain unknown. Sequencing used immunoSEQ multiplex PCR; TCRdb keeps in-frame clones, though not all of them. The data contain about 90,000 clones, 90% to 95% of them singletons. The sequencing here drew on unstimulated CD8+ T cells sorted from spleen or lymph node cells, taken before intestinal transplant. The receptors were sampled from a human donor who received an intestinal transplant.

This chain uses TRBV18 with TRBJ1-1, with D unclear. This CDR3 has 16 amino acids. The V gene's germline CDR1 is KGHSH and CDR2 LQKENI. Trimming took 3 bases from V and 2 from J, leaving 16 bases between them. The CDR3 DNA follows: TGTGCCAGCTCACCCGTTGAGGTGCCGTATAACACTGAAGCTTTCTTT. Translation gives CASSPVEVPYNTEAFF.

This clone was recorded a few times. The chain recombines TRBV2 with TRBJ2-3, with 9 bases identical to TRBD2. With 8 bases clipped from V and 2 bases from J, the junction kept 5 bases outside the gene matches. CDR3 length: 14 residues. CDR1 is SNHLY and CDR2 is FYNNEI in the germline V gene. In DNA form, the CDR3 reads TGTGCCAGCTATAGCGGGGGAAACACAGATACGCAGTATTTT. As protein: CASYSGGNTDTQYF.

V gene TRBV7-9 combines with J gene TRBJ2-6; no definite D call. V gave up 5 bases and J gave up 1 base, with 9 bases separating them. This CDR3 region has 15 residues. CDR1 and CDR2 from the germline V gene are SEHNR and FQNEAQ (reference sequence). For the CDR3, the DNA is TGTGCCAGCAGCCCACGCAGTTCTGGGGCCAACGTCCTGACTTTC. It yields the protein CASSPRSSGANVLTF.

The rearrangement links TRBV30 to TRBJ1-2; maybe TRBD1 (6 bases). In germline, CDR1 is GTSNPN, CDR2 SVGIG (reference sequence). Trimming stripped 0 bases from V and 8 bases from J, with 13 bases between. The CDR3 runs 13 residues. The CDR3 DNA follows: TGTGCCTGGAGTGTATCAATTGGGGGCGGCTACACCTTC. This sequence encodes CAWSVSIGGGYTF.

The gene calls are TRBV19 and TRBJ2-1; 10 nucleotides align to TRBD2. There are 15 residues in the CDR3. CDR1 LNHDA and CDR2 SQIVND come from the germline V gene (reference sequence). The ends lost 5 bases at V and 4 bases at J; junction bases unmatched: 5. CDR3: CASSASGRQYNEQFF. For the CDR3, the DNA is TGTGCCAGTAGTGCTAGCGGGAGACAGTACAATGAGCAGTTCTTC.

CDR3 loop: CASPHEITDTQYF. The CDR3 region has the DNA TGTGCCAGCCCGCATGAGATCACAGATACGCAGTATTTT. This chain joins TRBV2 and TRBJ2-3; no clear D. V lost 8 bases to trimming and J lost 2 bases, with 11 bases between them. This CDR3 contains 13 residues. In germline, CDR1 is SNHLY, CDR2 FYNNEI.

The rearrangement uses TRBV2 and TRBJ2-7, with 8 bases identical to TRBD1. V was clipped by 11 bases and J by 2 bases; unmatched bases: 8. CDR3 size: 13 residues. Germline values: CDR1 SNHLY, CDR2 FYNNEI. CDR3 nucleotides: TGTGCCGCCAATGCAGGGGGCGCCTACGAGCAGTACTTC. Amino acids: CAANAGGAYEQYF.